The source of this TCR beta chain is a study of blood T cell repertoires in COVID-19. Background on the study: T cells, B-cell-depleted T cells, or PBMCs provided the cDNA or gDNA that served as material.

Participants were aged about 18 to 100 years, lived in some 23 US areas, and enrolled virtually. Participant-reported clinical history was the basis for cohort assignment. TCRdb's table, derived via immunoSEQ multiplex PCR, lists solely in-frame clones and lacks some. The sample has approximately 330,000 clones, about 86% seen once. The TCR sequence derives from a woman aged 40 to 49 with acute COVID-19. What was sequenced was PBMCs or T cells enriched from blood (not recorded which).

In DNA form, the CDR3 reads TGTGCCAGCAGCTCCTCTGGCGGGGAGGCCGGGGCCCAGTACTTC. This gives the protein CASSSSGGEAGAQYF. The chain recombines TRBV7-2 with TRBJ2-5, with D possibly TRBD2 on 6 matching bases. Germline assignment: CDR1 SGHTA and CDR2 FQGNSA. The ends were cut back, 4 bases at V and 9 bases at J, with 21 bases in the middle. The CDR3 is 15 residues long.